This entry is about one TCR beta chain. The source of the sample is a study of graft-versus-host responses after intestinal transplantation. CDR1 is MNHNS, CDR2 SASEGT, per germline. Deletions cut 1 base from V and 4 bases from J, with 10 bases between. The CDR3 covers 14 residues. The data were produced by immunoSEQ multiplex PCR, yet TCRdb's version contains in-frame clones alone and is incomplete. The data show some 14,000 clones, under 45% seen once. Plating combined about 200,000 CFSE-labeled responder cells with about 200,000 irradiated, violet-dye-labeled stimulator cells. This sequence was found in a human patient who received an intestinal transplant. The sample consisted of alloreactive CD8+ T cells from a mixed lymphocyte reaction culture, taken before intestinal transplant. Indicated subset: CFSE-low proliferating T cells sorted from roughly six-day pre-transplant mixed lymphocyte reaction (GvH or HvG direction). The chain recombines TRBV6-1 with TRBJ2-5; perhaps TRBD2 as D (5 bases). CDR3 sequence: CASSEDIGIETQYF. As DNA, the CDR3 is TGTGCCAGCAGTGAAGACATCGGGATAGAGACCCAGTACTTC.